The 28 T cell receptor beta chains reported below all come from one sample, sequenced in a study of T cell responses to AZD1222 COVID-19 vaccine. The protocol was immunoSEQ multiplex PCR, while the TCRdb copy is restricted to in-frame clones and leaves out a portion. The sample includes approximately 110,000 clones, approximately 96% of them seen just once. The source was peripheral blood, collected on day 0 of AZD1222 vaccination. These receptors came from an adult in good health.

The genes are TRBV27 and TRBJ1-5; 7 nucleotides align to TRBD1. In germline, CDR1 is MNHEY, CDR2 SMNVEV (reference sequence). V lost 2 bases, J lost 7 bases, and 5 bases stayed unmatched. The CDR3 length is 14 residues. CDR3 region: CASSLLQGGQPQHF. The CDR3 nucleotides are TGTGCCAGCAGTTTACTCCAGGGGGGCCAGCCCCAGCATTTT.

The V and J genes are TRBV5-4 and TRBJ2-7; perhaps TRBD2 as D (6 bases). Germline V gene lookup returns CDR1 SGHNT and CDR2 YYREEE (reference sequence). This CDR3 is 16 amino acids long. The V gene lost 4 bases and the J gene lost 3 bases, with 20 bases spanning the gap. The CDR3 protein is CASSHGGTAGFYEQYF. The CDR3 coding sequence is TGTGCCAGCAGCCACGGCGGAACGGCGGGATTCTACGAGCAGTACTTC.

The V and J genes are TRBV25-1 and TRBJ2-7; D may be TRBD1 or TRBD2 (6 bases each). The CDR3 covers 16 residues. V dropped 0 bases and J dropped 5 bases, with 17 bases sitting between them. CDR1 is MGHDK and CDR2 is SYGVNS in the germline V gene. This CDR3 reads CASSEYGGRRKNEQYF. The CDR3 DNA sequence: TGTGCCAGCAGTGAATATGGGGGGCGAAGGAAGAACGAGCAGTACTTC.

The chain uses TRBV13 and TRBJ1-5, with 8 bases lining up with TRBD1. This CDR3 comprises 13 residues. V trimming: 8 bases; J trimming: 6 bases; junction bases outside the gene matches: 6. Germline loops: CDR1 PRHDT, CDR2 FYEKMQ (reference sequence). The CDR3 loop reads CASSRGRTQPQHF. The CDR3 coding sequence is TGTGCCAGCTCCAGGGGGCGGACTCAGCCCCAGCATTTT.

This clone was counted a single time. The chain uses TRBV30 and TRBJ1-1; D is unresolved. CDR3 length equals 12 residues. CDR1 is GTSNPN, CDR2 SVGIG, per germline (reference sequence). V was pared by 5 bases and J by 1 base, with 8 bases between. CDR3 sequence reads: CAWLRRNTEAFF. As DNA, the CDR3 is TGTGCCTGGTTGCGGAGGAACACTGAAGCTTTCTTT.

The rearrangement joins TRBV7-9 to TRBJ2-5; D is ambiguous. Trimming took 5 bases from V and 7 from J, leaving 17 bases between them. CDR3 length: 14 residues. Germline V lookup: CDR1 SEHNR, CDR2 FQNEAQ (reference sequence). The chain's CDR3 is CASSTGPDLGTQYF. For the CDR3, the DNA is TGTGCCAGCAGCACGGGCCCGGACCTGGGGACCCAGTACTTC.

The J gene is TRBJ1-2, the V gene TRBV3-1 (or the pseudogene TRBV3-2), with TRBD1 as a possible D gene (5 bases). The length of the CDR3 is 13 residues. Germline lookup yields CDR1 LGHDT and CDR2 YNNKEL (reference sequence). V was trimmed by 6 bases and J by 4 bases, leaving 12 bases between them. The CDR3 loop is CASSRGDIYGYTF. The CDR3 bases are TGTGCCAGCAGTCGGGGGGATATCTATGGCTACACCTTC.

J is TRBJ2-5 and V is TRBV18; D remains ambiguous. CDR3 length: 13 residues. Looked up from germline, CDR1 is KGHSH and CDR2 is LQKENI. The V gene lost 2 bases and the J gene lost 2 bases, with 6 bases spanning the gap. The CDR3: CASSPGRQETQYF. CDR3 nucleotides: TGTGCCAGCTCACCAGGCAGGCAAGAGACCCAGTACTTC.

As DNA, the CDR3 is TGTGCCAGCAGCTTTGAGGGCTACGCGACCCAGTACTTC. It codes for CASSFEGYATQYF. The V gene is TRBV5-5, the J gene TRBJ2-5; a possible D gene is TRBD2 (5 bases). The germline V gene has CDR1 SGHKS and CDR2 YYEKEE (reference sequence). The CDR3 extends over 13 amino acids. V was cut by 2 bases and J by 7 bases, with 12 bases left in between.

This sequence joins TRBV28 and TRBJ1-6; no reliable D call. Germline V gives CDR1 MDHEN, CDR2 SYDVKM. V was shortened by 3 bases and J by 6 bases, with 9 bases between the two germline ends. This CDR3 spans 14 amino acids. The CDR3 coding sequence is TGTGCCAGCAGTTTGGTAGGGAGTAATTCACCCCTCCACTTT. It encodes CASSLVGSNSPLHF.

V gene TRBV7-7 combines with J gene TRBJ2-6, with 7 positions matching TRBD1. The germline V gene encodes CDR1 SSHAT and CDR2 FNYEAQ (reference sequence). V was clipped by 3 bases and J by 4 bases; unmatched bases: 6. This CDR3 has 16 residues. The CDR3 DNA follows: TGTGCCAGCAGCTTCATCACAGGGGTCGGGGCCAACGTCCTGACTTTC. This gives the protein CASSFITGVGANVLTF.

V usage is TRBV28 and J usage is TRBJ1-3, with D unresolved. The CDR3 contains 15 residues. Trimming took 3 bases from V and 4 from J, leaving 13 bases between them. Per germline, CDR1 MDHEN and CDR2 SYDVKM. The CDR3 DNA is TGTGCCAGCAGTTTGTTAAGAAGGGCCGGAAACACCATATATTTT. Translated: CASSLLRRAGNTIYF.

V and J are TRBV11-1 and TRBJ1-2; TRBD1 aligns across 7 bases. The CDR3 totals 15 residues. Germline CDR1 and CDR2: SGHAT and FQDESV (reference sequence). Germline trimming cut 4 bases from V and 2 bases from J; bases unmatched to any gene: 7. CDR3 nucleotide sequence: TGTGCCAGCAGCTCCGGGGACAGCGACAACTATGGCTACACCTTC. It yields the protein CASSSGDSDNYGYTF. Full variable domain (remainder filled in from reference TRBV11-1 and TRBJ1-2): EAEVAQSPRYKITEKSQAVAFWCDPISGHATLYWYRQILGQGPELLVQFQDESVVDDSQLPKDRFSAERLKGVDSTLKIQPAELGDSAMYLCASSSGDSDNYGYTFGSGTRLTVV.

The chain is built from TRBV11-2 and TRBJ1-3; D not resolved. V was pared by 4 bases and J by 0 bases, with 19 bases between. Looked up from germline, CDR1 is SGHAT and CDR2 is FQNNGV. This CDR3 has 18 residues. The CDR3 bases are TGTGCCAGCAGCTCCCATTGGGCAGGCATCCCCTCTGGAAACACCATATATTTT. Encoded protein: CASSSHWAGIPSGNTIYF.

DNA for the CDR3: TGTGCCAGTAGTGCCTCTGTCGGGCTTTCGTCCTACGAGCAGTACTTC. Translation gives CASSASVGLSSYEQYF. This chain connects TRBV19 to TRBJ2-7; unclear D gene. The CDR3 loop spans 16 amino acids. Germline values: CDR1 LNHDA, CDR2 SQIVND (reference sequence). V shed 5 bases and J shed 1 base, with 18 bases lying between them.

This chain uses TRBV21-1 with TRBJ2-2; the table's D call, TRBD1, has no DNA check behind it. TRBV21-1 is given as a pseudogene. The CDR3 consists of 18 residues. As DNA, the CDR3 is TGTGCCAGCAGCAAGGTAGGAGGGGACAGGGTGAACACCGGGGAGCTGTTTTTT. Translated, it gives CASSKVGGDRVNTGELFF.

The rearrangement joins TRBV27 to TRBJ1-2, with D possibly TRBD1 on 6 matching bases. With 6 bases removed from V and 2 bases from J, the gap between germline ends came to 13 bases. Germline V gene lookup returns CDR1 MNHEY and CDR2 SMNVEV (reference sequence). The CDR3 extends over 14 amino acids. The CDR3 here is CASRRNQGNYGYTF. The CDR3, as DNA: TGTGCCAGCAGGCGAAACCAGGGGAACTATGGCTACACCTTC.

V gene TRBV11-2 combines with J gene TRBJ2-2; possibly TRBD2 for D (6 bases). Trimming removed 2 bases at V and 3 bases at J, with 10 bases between. The CDR3 consists of 15 residues. The germline V gene encodes CDR1 SGHAT and CDR2 FQNNGV. CDR3 sequence reads: CASSLRREYTGELFF. In DNA, the CDR3 is TGTGCCAGCAGCTTAAGACGGGAGTACACCGGGGAGCTGTTTTTT.

The chain recombines TRBV12-3 or TRBV12-4 with TRBJ1-2; D is uncertain. The V and J ends lost 2 bases and 8 bases respectively, with 9 bases between them. The CDR3 is 12 residues long. The CDR3 here is CASSLFGWGYTF. CDR3 DNA sequence: TGTGCCAGCAGTTTATTCGGCTGGGGCTACACCTTC.

The V and J genes are TRBV7-8 and TRBJ1-2, with D tentatively TRBD1 (5 bases). Deletions cut 0 bases from V and 8 bases from J, with 10 bases between. Germline CDR1 SGHVS, CDR2 FQNEAQ. CDR3 size: 13 residues. The chain's CDR3 is CASSLARGGGYTF. The CDR3 DNA follows: TGTGCCAGCAGCTTAGCGAGGGGAGGGGGCTACACCTTC.

The rearrangement joins TRBV18 to TRBJ1-2, with D unresolved. Germline loops: CDR1 KGHSH, CDR2 LQKENI. V was cut by 5 bases and J by 6 bases, with 7 bases left in between. This CDR3 region has 11 residues. In DNA, the CDR3 is TGTGCCAGCTCAGCCCAAGATGGCTACACCTTC. Protein product: CASSAQDGYTF.

The chain combines TRBV29-1 with TRBJ1-2; TRBD1 aligns across 12 bases. The CDR3 covers 13 residues. The V gene's germline CDR1 is SQVTM and CDR2 ANQGSEA. V gave up 5 bases and J gave up 8 bases; unmatched junction bases: 6. The CDR3 sequence: CSVLSGQGAGYTF. The CDR3 DNA reads TGCAGCGTTCTTTCGGGACAGGGGGCAGGCTACACCTTC.

This rearrangement joins TRBV7-9 to TRBJ1-2; unclear D gene. V was clipped by 1 base and J by 7 bases, with 13 bases between them. The CDR3 covers 14 residues. CDR1 and CDR2 (germline): SEHNR, FQNEAQ (reference sequence). The CDR3 loop is CASSLGPIPSGYTF. The CDR3 DNA sequence: TGTGCCAGCAGCTTAGGTCCCATTCCTTCTGGCTACACCTTC.

CDR3 sequence (DNA): TGTGCCAGCAGTGCCGAGACAGCCTATAGCAATCAGCCCCAGCATTTT. Protein product: CASSAETAYSNQPQHF. The V call is TRBV6-1, the J call TRBJ1-5, with D perhaps matching TRBD1 (5 bases). The germline V gene encodes CDR1 MNHNS and CDR2 SASEGT. CDR3 size: 16 residues. V was trimmed by 4 bases and J by 0 bases, leaving 13 bases between them.

CDR3 coding DNA: TGTGCCAGCAGTTACCCCGAAGCTGGAAACACCATATATTTT. Its protein product is CASSYPEAGNTIYF. The V call is TRBV6-2 or TRBV6-3, the J call TRBJ1-3; no clear D. This CDR3 contains 14 residues. Trimming removed 2 bases from V and 2 bases from J, with 7 bases in between. Germline loops: CDR1 MNHEY, CDR2 SVGEGT.

This chain uses TRBV5-1 with TRBJ2-7; D may be TRBD1 (5 bases). This CDR3 has 15 residues. The germline CDR1 and CDR2 sequences are SGHRS and YFSETQ. V gave up 0 bases and J gave up 1 base, with 11 bases separating them. The DNA of the CDR3 is TGCGCCAGCAGCTTGGCGGCAGGGTTATCCTACGAGCAGTACTTC. Protein product: CASSLAAGLSYEQYF.

This chain uses TRBV3-1 (or the pseudogene TRBV3-2) with TRBJ2-2, with TRBD2 as a possible D gene (6 bases). This CDR3 has 14 residues. Trimming removed 4 bases from V and 6 bases from J, with 12 bases in between. Germline loops: CDR1 LGHDT, CDR2 YNNKEL (reference sequence). This CDR3 reads CASSPPREAGELFF. CDR3 in DNA: TGTGCCAGCAGCCCCCCCAGGGAGGCCGGGGAGCTGTTTTTT.

This clone came up once. The chain employs TRBV6-5 and TRBJ1-1; D gene unclear. This CDR3 is 13 amino acids long. Germline V lookup: CDR1 MNHEY, CDR2 SVGAGI. The germline V and J ends were trimmed by 0 bases and 0 bases, with 2 bases remaining between them. The CDR3 here is CASSYSMNTEAFF. CDR3 nucleotides: TGTGCCAGCAGTTACTCAATGAACACTGAAGCTTTCTTT.